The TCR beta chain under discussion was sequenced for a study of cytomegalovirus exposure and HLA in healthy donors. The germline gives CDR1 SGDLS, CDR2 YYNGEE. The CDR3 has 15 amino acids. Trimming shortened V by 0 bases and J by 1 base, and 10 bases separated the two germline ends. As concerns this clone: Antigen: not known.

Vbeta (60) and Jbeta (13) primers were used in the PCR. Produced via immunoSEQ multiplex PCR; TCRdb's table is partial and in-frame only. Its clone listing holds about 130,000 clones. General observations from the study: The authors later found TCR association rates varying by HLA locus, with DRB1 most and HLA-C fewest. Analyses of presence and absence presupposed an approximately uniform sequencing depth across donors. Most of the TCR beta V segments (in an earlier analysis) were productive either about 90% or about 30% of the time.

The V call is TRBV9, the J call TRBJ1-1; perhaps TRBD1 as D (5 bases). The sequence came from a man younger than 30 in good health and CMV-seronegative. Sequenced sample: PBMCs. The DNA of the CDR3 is TGTGCCAGCAGCGTAGGGTGGCAGGGGAACACTGAAGCTTTCTTT. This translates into CASSVGWQGNTEAFF.